These 10 T cell receptor beta chains came from one sample sequenced in a study of human T cells and chemical hapten exposure. Researchers extracted total RNA from unfractionated whole blood. Library preparation tagged each individual cDNA molecule with a unique molecular identifier. TCRdb recomputed calls from the reads with MiXCR, one row per CDR3 protein. Among 100,000 to 150,000 distinct CDR3 sequences listed, 8.5% were seen once. The specimen was whole blood. These receptors all come from a human donor in good health. Some clones in this sample may be carry-over from other donors' samples.

The V and J genes are TRBV5-1 and TRBJ2-6; tentatively, D is TRBD2 (8 bases). Trimming took 1 base from V and 2 from J, leaving 16 bases between them. The CDR3 has 18 amino acids. Germline assignment: CDR1 SGHRS and CDR2 YFSETQ. Here the CDR3 DNA reads TGCGCCAGCAGCTTGAAGAGCGGGGGACAGACTGGGGCCAACGTCCTGACTTTC. This encodes CASSLKSGGQTGANVLTF.

The chain is built from TRBV7-9 and TRBJ1-6, with D perhaps TRBD1 (5 bases). This CDR3 is 17 amino acids long. Trimming pared 3 bases from V and 6 bases from J, leaving 18 bases between. CDR1 SEHNR and CDR2 FQNEAQ come from the germline V gene (reference sequence). CDR3 nucleotides: TGTGCCAGCAGCTTGGAGCTACGGCAGGGAACTAATTCACCCCTCCACTTT. It codes for CASSLELRQGTNSPLHF.

CDR3 DNA: TGTGCCAGCAGCCAAATAGGGGGGCTTTACAACACTGAAGCTTTCTTT. Translation: CASSQIGGLYNTEAFF. The rearrangement uses TRBV14 and TRBJ1-1; a possible D gene is TRBD1 (6 bases). Germline CDR1 reads SGHDN; CDR2 reads FVKESK. V lost 2 bases and J 2 bases, leaving 15 bases between the germline ends. The CDR3 runs to 16 residues. Based on the CDR3 plus reference TRBV14 and TRBJ1-1, the full variable domain is EAGVTQFPSHSVIEKGQTVTLRCDPISGHDNLYWYRRVMGKEIKFLLHFVKESKQDESGMPNNRFLAERTGGTYSTLKVQPAELEDSGVYFCASSQIGGLYNTEAFFGQGTRLTVV.

This clonotype was recorded a few times. At one end, the junction sequence differs from germline, possibly due to a read error. The gene calls are TRBV7-2 and TRBJ2-4; D is unresolved. CDR1 is SGHTA and CDR2 is FQGNSA in the germline V gene. This CDR3 region has 17 residues. CDR3 protein: CASSPRRGVRVQNIQYF. The CDR3 region has the DNA TGTGCCAGCAGCCCCAGGAGAGGAGTCAGAGTTCAAAATATTCAGTACTTC.

This clonotype was seen at least ten times. CDR3 sequence (DNA): TGTGCCAGTAGTATCCTTGTCTTGGGGGGTGTGACGAACACTGAAGCTTTCTTT. It yields the protein CASSILVLGGVTNTEAFF. The J gene is TRBJ1-1, the V gene TRBV19, with a weak D call TRBD1 (5 bases). Germline loops: CDR1 LNHDA, CDR2 SQIVND (reference sequence). CDR3 size: 18 residues. Trimming left V 3 bases short and J 1 base short, with 21 bases between.

The gene calls are TRBV7-2 and TRBJ2-1; 9 bases are shared with TRBD2. Germline-derived CDR1 and CDR2 are SGHTA and FQGNSA. V dropped 4 bases and J dropped 4; count of bases not matched to a gene: 8. This CDR3 is built from 16 residues. The CDR3 DNA is TGTGCCAGCAGCTCGGCGGGGGGGCCGGGATACAATGAGCAGTTCTTC. It is translated as CASSSAGGPGYNEQFF.

This clonotype occurred many times. This chain connects TRBV28 to TRBJ1-1, with no clear D. Germline V gene sequence: CDR1 MDHEN, CDR2 SYDVKM. The length of the CDR3 is 13 residues. V was clipped by 7 bases and J by 1 base, with 10 bases between them. The CDR3 DNA reads as TGTGCCAGCACGGGCAGCTCGAACACTGAAGCTTTCTTT. Translated, it gives CASTGSSNTEAFF.

J is TRBJ2-3 and V is TRBV6-5, with 11 positions matching TRBD2. CDR1 is MNHEY, CDR2 SVGAGI, per germline. CDR3 length equals 16 residues. Unmatched junction bases numbered 13, after V lost 5 bases and J lost 9 bases. CDR3 DNA sequence: TGTGCCAGCAGTCACGCACTAGCGGGGGCCCCGGGGACGCAGTATTTT. Its translation: CASSHALAGAPGTQYF.

V is TRBV15 and J is TRBJ2-1; D may be TRBD1 (6 bases). The germline gives CDR1 LNHNV, CDR2 YYDKDF (reference sequence). Trimming shortened V by 5 bases and J by 5 bases, and 19 bases separated the two germline ends. This CDR3 has 16 residues. CDR3 sequence: CATSSELGQGNNEQFF. The CDR3 DNA reads as TGTGCCACCAGCTCCGAGTTAGGGCAGGGGAACAATGAGCAGTTCTTC.

There are many counts of this clonotype. The rearrangement links TRBV3-1 to TRBJ1-1; D unclear. From germline, CDR1 is LGHDT and CDR2 YNNKEL (reference sequence). The CDR3 runs 13 residues. The V end was cut by 0 bases, the J end by 3 bases, with 5 bases between. The CDR3, as DNA: TGTGCCAGCAGCCAAGATTGGTACACTGAAGCTTTCTTT. It codes for CASSQDWYTEAFF. Supplemented by reference TRBV3-1 and TRBJ1-1, the full variable domain reads DTAVSQTPKYLVTQMGNDKSIKCEQNLGHDTMYWYKQDSKKFLKIMFSYNNKELIINETVPNRFSPKSPDKAHLNLHINSLELGDSAVYFCASSQDWYTEAFFGQGTRLTVV.